This T cell receptor (beta chain) was found in a study of T cell responses to AZD1222 COVID-19 vaccine. Study context: Pooling was applied to second doses at about 4 or about 12 weeks.

V trimming: 6 bases; J trimming: 4 bases; junction bases outside the gene matches: 5. The CDR3 contains 13 residues. CDR1 is SNHLY, CDR2 FYNNEI, per germline. Assay: immunoSEQ multiplex PCR; the TCRdb copy retains only in-frame clones and omits some. The data contain fewer than 110,000 clones, over 75% of them singletons. This clone was seen a few times. This clonotype originated in an adult in good health. This specimen was peripheral blood, taken on day 0 of AZD1222 vaccination. The chain employs TRBV2 and TRBJ1-2; TRBD1 matches at 7 bases. The CDR3 DNA reads TGTGCCAGCAGCCGGGGACAGAGCTATGGCTACACCTTC. Translation gives CASSRGQSYGYTF. Drawing the rest from reference TRBV2 and TRBJ1-2, the complete variable domain is EPEVTQTPSHQVTQMGQEVILRCVPISNHLYFYWYRQILGQKVEFLVSFYNNEISEKSEIFDDQFSVERPDGSNFTLKIRSTKLEDSAMYFCASSRGQSYGYTFGSGTRLTVV.